This T cell receptor (beta chain) comes out of a study of graft-versus-host responses after intestinal transplantation (dated by TCRdb to the early 2020s). For context, the study as a whole: Multivisceral, liver-intestinal, or isolated intestinal transplants were received by the recipients. All recipients received anti-thymocyte globulin induction followed by maintenance tacrolimus and steroids for approximately 3 years. Graft-versus-host and host-versus-graft alloreactive T cell clones were tracked in the graft, circulation and bone marrow after intestinal transplantation using bulk TCR-beta CDR3 sequencing. To identify alloreactive clones, pre-transplant mixed lymphocyte reaction products were sequenced and then compared with unstimulated pre-transplant donor and recipient T cells. Of the 20 to 25 intestinal transplant recipients enrolled in the cohort, one of whom was a retransplant, 3 patients without pretransplant specimens were excluded. Donor T cell macrochimerism was defined as a peak of at least 4% donor T cells among recipient peripheral blood mononuclear cells. Instead of going to the commercial service, samples from a few later patients were sequenced in-house on an Illumina MiSeq and processed with MiXCR. Results and caveats for the whole study, not just this receptor: GvH clones turned up in recipient bone marrow, with some appearing earlier in ileal mucosa or blood, a pattern consistent with an intestinal mucosal origin. The conclusions were limited by the relatively low number and heterogeneity of the intestinal transplant patients. In the allografts of patients with donor T cell macrochimerism, GvH to HvG T cell clonal ratios were high. Peak levels of circulating GvH clones were associated with declines in HvG clones early after transplant.

The protocol used for the library was the immunoSEQ multiplex PCR assay. For most patients, genomic DNA was isolated using the Qiagen DNeasy Blood and Tissue Kit and was shipped frozen to Adaptive Biotechnologies for TCR sequencing. For most patients, high-throughput TCR-beta CDR3 sequencing of genomic DNA was performed by Adaptive Biotechnologies. From the authors' description of their analysis: Adaptive's ImmunoSEQ software supplied the TCR sequencing data for around 19 patients, while MiXCR and VDJtools were used to process a few other patients. To correct CD4 versus CD8 sorting errors, sequences present in both subsets at a frequency ratio below 5:1 were removed. CDR3 nucleotide sequences shared between donor and recipient were removed because the origin of such sequences could not be assigned. At least 2-fold expansion over unstimulated cells and a minimum CFSE-low frequency of 0.002% (template counts) or 0.001% (read counts) were required for clones to be classified as alloreactive. Clones were considered mappable if detected in sequenced pre-transplant spleen, lymph node, or MLR CFSE-low populations of the donor or recipient. Cumulative frequency of alloreactive clones was calculated as a percentage of all sequences weighted by copy number. TCRdb holds this immuneACCESS table with in-frame rearrangements only. Some clones are missing; in checked studies, unresolved V genes explain under half, and the rest has no known cause. V and J calls plus clone size are reproduced from that table; the DNA served to infer D and trimming. The sample records 150,000 or so clones, 85% to 95% of which are singletons. Of the sample, roughly 0.19% falls within the top ten clones.

The time point label corresponds to: cells obtained before transplantation from donor or recipient. CD3+CD4+ and CD3+CD8+ populations were FACS-sorted from unstimulated pre-transplant donor and recipient cells taken from spleen or lymph nodes. Regarding this clone: The target of this receptor is not known. Per-base qualities were not stored, and no clone one base away is much larger.

Counted from cysteine to phenylalanine, this CDR3 has 13 amino acids. The kept DNA is CDR3 alone, 39 bases in frame from the first base. Trimming takes 4 bases from V and 3 bases from J, and the germline ends sit 10 bases apart. CDR1 and CDR2, looked up from the germline V gene, are MNHNS and SASEGT. The rearrangement combines TRBV6-1 with TRBJ2-7; confidence is insufficient to name the D gene. This sequence was found in a human donor who received an intestinal transplant. This material consisted of unstimulated CD4+ T cells sorted from spleen or lymph node cells, taken before intestinal transplant. The CDR3 corresponds to CASSVEDNYEQYF. The DNA sequence is as follows: TGTGCCAGCAGTGTAGAAGACAACTACGAGCAGTACTTC.